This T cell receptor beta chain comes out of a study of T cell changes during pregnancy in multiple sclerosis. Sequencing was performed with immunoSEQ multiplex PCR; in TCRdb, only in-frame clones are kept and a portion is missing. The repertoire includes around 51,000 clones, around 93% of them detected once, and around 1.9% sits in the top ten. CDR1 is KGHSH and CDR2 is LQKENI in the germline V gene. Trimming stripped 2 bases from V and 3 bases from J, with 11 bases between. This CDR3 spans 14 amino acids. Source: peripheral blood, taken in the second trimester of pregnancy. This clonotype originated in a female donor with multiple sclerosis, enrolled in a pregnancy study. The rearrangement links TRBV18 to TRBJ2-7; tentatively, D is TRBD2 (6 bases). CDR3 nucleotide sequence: TGTGCCAGCTCACCAAAGGAGGGGAACTACGAGCAGTACTTC. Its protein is CASSPKEGNYEQYF.